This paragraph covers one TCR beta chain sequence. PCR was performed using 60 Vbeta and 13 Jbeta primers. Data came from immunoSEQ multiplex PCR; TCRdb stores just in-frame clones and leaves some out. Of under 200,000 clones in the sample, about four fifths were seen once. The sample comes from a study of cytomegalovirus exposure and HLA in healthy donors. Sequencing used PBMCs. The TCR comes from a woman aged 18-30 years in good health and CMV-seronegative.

Here the CDR3 DNA reads TGTGCCAGCAGTTTAAAGGGGGCGGGAGGCAATGAGCAGTTCTTC. It codes for CASSLKGAGGNEQFF. This chain connects TRBV27 to TRBJ2-1; D may be TRBD2 (8 bases). The V end was cut by 2 bases, the J end by 6 bases, with 14 bases between. Germline V lookup: CDR1 MNHEY, CDR2 SMNVEV (reference sequence). The CDR3 is made up of 15 amino acids.